This T cell receptor beta chain was sequenced during a study of blood T cell repertoires in COVID-19. Across the whole study: Samples taken during acute and convalescent COVID-19 were collected in the United States, Italy and Spain. Sample material is recorded as cDNA or gDNA derived from T cells, B-cell-depleted T cells, or PBMCs.

Germline-derived CDR1 and CDR2 are MDHEN and SYDVKM. Trimming left V 2 bases short and J 2 bases short, with 4 bases between. This CDR3 has 12 amino acids. Original data processing: Reference gene primer amplification gave nucleated cell count estimates. Repertoires were generated with immunoSEQ multiplex PCR, while TCRdb's copy carries only in-frame clones and drops some. D and trimming come from the DNA, and the V and J calls and clone size come from that table. The repertoire holds around 320,000 clones, with about 91% as singletons. Input material: peripheral blood. This chain joins TRBV28 and TRBJ2-7; no clear D. This receptor was taken from a woman aged 25 to 39 who had recovered from COVID-19. Here the CDR3 reads CASSLTTYEQYF. CDR3 nucleotide sequence: TGTGCCAGCAGTTTAACAACCTACGAGCAGTACTTC.